A single sample gave rise to the 14 T cell receptor beta chains below, sequenced in a study of blood T cell repertoires in COVID-19. The data were produced by immunoSEQ multiplex PCR, yet TCRdb's version contains in-frame clones alone and is incomplete. The repertoire holds about 82,000 clones, with about 82% as singletons. Source material: peripheral blood. All receptors derive from a man older than 75 with active or convalescent COVID-19.

The chain carries TRBV5-4 and TRBJ2-1, with 9 bases fitting TRBD2. The junction had 5 bases not matched to a gene; V was cut back by 4 bases and J by 0 bases. Germline V gene sequence: CDR1 SGHNT, CDR2 YYREEE (reference sequence). The CDR3 has 16 amino acids. The CDR3 bases are TGTGCCAGCAGCAGCCCAGCGGGGGGCTCCTACAATGAGCAGTTCTTC. Translation: CASSSPAGGSYNEQFF.

J is TRBJ2-4 and V is TRBV5-6; 9 positions match TRBD2. Germline V lookup: CDR1 SGHDT, CDR2 YYEEEE. This CDR3 spans 11 amino acids. Trimming took 3 bases from V and 14 from J; bases not matched to a gene: 3. The CDR3 here is CASSSGLAKYF. Written as DNA, the CDR3 is TGTGCCAGCAGCTCTGGACTAGCGAAGTACTTC. The variable domain in full, completed from reference TRBV5-6 and TRBJ2-4, reads DAGVTQSPTHLIKTRGQQVTLRCSPKSGHDTVSWYQQALGQGPQFIFQYYEEEERQRGNFPDRFSGHQFPNYSSELNVNALLLGDSALYLCASSSGLAKYFGAGTRLSVL.

In this sample, this clone turned up a few times. V and J are TRBV6-5 and TRBJ1-5; possibly TRBD1 for D (5 bases). The CDR3 extends over 15 amino acids. V lost 6 bases and J 4 bases, leaving 16 bases between the germline ends. Per the germline V gene, CDR1 is MNHEY and CDR2 is SVGAGI. The CDR3 bases are TGTGCCAGCAGCCAGCCCCGGGGGTTTAATCAGCCCCAGCATTTT. Its protein product is CASSQPRGFNQPQHF.

The chain has TRBV9 and TRBJ2-3; perhaps TRBD1 as D (5 bases). Germline assignment: CDR1 SGDLS and CDR2 YYNGEE. The germline V and J ends were trimmed by 3 bases and 2 bases, with 16 bases remaining between them. The CDR3 loop spans 16 amino acids. The CDR3 region has the DNA TGTGCCAGCAGCGGACAAGGACCCAGGGTCACAGATACGCAGTATTTT. Amino acids: CASSGQGPRVTDTQYF.

The gene calls are TRBV9 and TRBJ2-2; 12 nucleotides match TRBD2. The length of the CDR3 is 16 residues. V was pared by 4 bases and J by 7 bases, with 8 bases of the junction left unmatched. Germline values: CDR1 SGDLS, CDR2 YYNGEE. Here the CDR3 DNA reads TGTGCCAGCAGCCTACCGACTAGCGGGGGACTCGGGGAGCTGTTTTTT. It is translated as CASSLPTSGGLGELFF.

V is TRBV5-1 and J is TRBJ1-6; 8 nucleotides align to TRBD1. The V and J ends lost 1 base and 7 bases, in that order; junction bases with no gene match: 1. The CDR3 loop spans 14 amino acids. Germline CDR1 SGHRS, CDR2 YFSETQ. The CDR3 here is CASSLRDRNSPLHF. As DNA, the CDR3 is TGCGCCAGCAGCTTGCGGGACAGGAATTCACCCCTCCACTTT.

V gene TRBV19 combines with J gene TRBJ2-1; 8 bases map to TRBD1. The V gene's germline CDR1 is LNHDA and CDR2 SQIVND (reference sequence). With V trimmed by 4 bases and J by 3 bases, 2 bases remained unmatched. The CDR3 length is 14 residues. CDR3 protein: CASSRQGNYNEQFF. DNA for the CDR3: TGTGCCAGTAGTAGACAGGGGAACTACAATGAGCAGTTCTTC. The full variable domain, completed using reference TRBV19 and TRBJ2-1, is DGGITQSPKYLFRKEGQNVTLSCEQNLNHDAMYWYRQDPGQGLRLIYYSQIVNDFQKGDIAEGYSVSREKKESFPLTVTSAQKNPTAFYLCASSRQGNYNEQFFGPGTRLTVL.

V and J are TRBV11-3 and TRBJ2-1; 10 bases match TRBD2. Germline CDR1 reads SGHNT; CDR2 reads YENEEA. CDR3 length equals 15 residues. J gave up 5 bases and V 5 bases, and 6 bases lay outside the gene matches. The CDR3 is CASSTPSGRDNEQFF. CDR3 nucleotides: TGTGCCAGCAGCACCCCTAGCGGGAGAGACAATGAGCAGTTCTTC.

The V gene is TRBV11-3, the J gene TRBJ2-5; a weak D match, TRBD1 (5 bases). The CDR3 consists of 13 residues. The germline CDR1 and CDR2 sequences are SGHNT and YENEEA. V lost 0 bases to trimming and J lost 7 bases, with 9 bases between them. CDR3 sequence reads: CASSLDRVGTQYF. CDR3 nucleotides: TGTGCCAGCAGCTTAGACAGGGTTGGGACCCAGTACTTC.

V and J are TRBV11-2 and TRBJ2-7; weak D call: TRBD2 (5 bases). CDR1 SGHAT and CDR2 FQNNGV come from the germline V gene. The V end was cut by 5 bases, the J end by 0 bases, with 11 bases between. The CDR3 has 14 amino acids. The DNA of the CDR3 is TGTGCCAGCAGCGCCAGCGGCAACTCCTACGAGCAGTACGTC. This translates into CASSASGNSYEQYV.

The rearrangement links TRBV20-1 to TRBJ1-2; D gene uncertain. The CDR3 covers 13 residues. The ends were cut back, 3 bases at V and 1 base at J, with 9 bases in the middle. Per germline, CDR1 DFQATT and CDR2 SNEGSKA (reference sequence). CDR3 nucleotides: TGCAGTGCTAGTGAACAGAGTAACTATGGCTACACCTTC. This encodes CSASEQSNYGYTF.

V gene TRBV19 combines with J gene TRBJ2-1, with 11 bases matching TRBD2. The CDR3 totals 15 residues. J gave up 4 bases and V 5 bases, and 4 bases lay outside the gene matches. Germline V gene lookup returns CDR1 LNHDA and CDR2 SQIVND (reference sequence). Here the CDR3 DNA reads TGTGCCAGTAGTCCACTAGCGGGAGTATACAATGAGCAGTTCTTC. It translates to CASSPLAGVYNEQFF. Full variable domain (rest looked up from reference TRBV19 and TRBJ2-1): DGGITQSPKYLFRKEGQNVTLSCEQNLNHDAMYWYRQDPGQGLRLIYYSQIVNDFQKGDIAEGYSVSREKKESFPLTVTSAQKNPTAFYLCASSPLAGVYNEQFFGPGTRLTVL.

The chain recombines TRBV18 with TRBJ2-7; D uncertain. The CDR3 is 13 amino acids. The V and J ends lost 2 bases and 7 bases respectively, with 12 bases between them. Per the germline V gene, CDR1 is KGHSH and CDR2 is LQKENI. The CDR3, as DNA: TGTGCCAGCTCACCAGAGGCCCCCGGGGAGCAGTACGTC. Its translation: CASSPEAPGEQYV.

This clone is a singleton in its sample. The genes are TRBV18 and TRBJ1-2; D gene uncertain. Trimming left V 2 bases short and J 10 bases short, with 14 bases between. The CDR3 is 13 amino acids. Germline CDR1 and CDR2: KGHSH and LQKENI. CDR3 bases: TGTGCCAGCTCACCAACGAGGGAGCGGTACTACACCTTC. This sequence encodes CASSPTRERYYTF.